The entry below describes one T cell receptor beta chain. Within the sample, other DNA sequences also encode this same CDR3. CDR3 length: 12 residues. Trimming stripped 3 bases from V and 4 bases from J, with 7 bases between. Germline CDR1 reads MDHEN; CDR2 reads SYDVKM. These data originate in a study of shared clonotypes between healthy human individuals. About the study: Researchers assigned three CD4 naive, three CD4 memory, two CD8 naive and one CD8 memory plate to each donor.

Clones were read by immunoSEQ multiplex PCR, and TCRdb kept only the in-frame ones, dropping some. The data show 1,100,000 or so clones, approximately 80% seen once. The split of CD4+ cells yielded CD45RA+ naive and CD45RA-negative memory subsets. This chain links TRBV28 with TRBJ2-7, with D uncertain. This TCR was sampled from a man aged 18 to 30 in good health. Some clones in this sample may be carry-over from other donors' samples. The sequenced sample was memory CD4+ T cells from PBMCs. Subset noted: CD45RA-negative fraction. The CDR3 coding sequence is TGTGCCAGCAGTTTGGTGGGATACGAGCAGTACTTC. This codes for CASSLVGYEQYF.